Sequencing of this T cell receptor beta chain was carried out in a study of shared clonotypes between healthy human individuals. Assay: immunoSEQ multiplex PCR; the TCRdb copy retains only in-frame clones and omits some. The table records hundreds of thousands of clones, 98% of them present only once. CD45RO-negative cells were positively selected for CCR7, leaving out terminally differentiated effector memory CD45RA+ cells. The V and J ends lost 0 bases and 6 bases, in that order; junction bases with no gene match: 9. The CDR3 runs to 15 residues. Germline V gives CDR1 SGHRS, CDR2 YFSETQ. V gene TRBV5-1 combines with J gene TRBJ2-7, with 7 bases aligning to TRBD1. This sequence originates from a young man in good health. The material sequenced was naive CD8+ T cells sorted from blood. The DNA for the CDR3 is TGCGCCAGCAGCTTGGAATTAGGCAGGGGGAGCGAGCAGTACTTC. This translates into CASSLELGRGSEQYF.